This T cell receptor beta chain comes out of a study of cytomegalovirus exposure and HLA in healthy donors. Study observations and caveats: Earlier analysis yielded a pattern in which most TCR beta V segments were productive about 87% or about 30% of the time. Some V segments could not be told apart, so they were left out, TRBV6-2 and TRBV6-3 among them.

About this clone itself: Its specificity is not known.

Primers for the PCR totalled 60 Vbeta and 13 Jbeta. Profiling relied on immunoSEQ multiplex PCR, and the TCRdb table lists in-frame clones only, not all of them. The data hold 150,000 to 200,000 clones, with around 79% observed a single time. The V segment lost 5 bases and the J segment 6 bases; nucleotides outside the gene matches: 17. CDR3 length: 18 amino acids. CDR1 is SGHTA, CDR2 FQGTGA, per germline. The chain links TRBV7-3 to TRBJ2-2; 8 bases agree with TRBD1. The sequence came from a woman between 45 and 65 years old in good health and CMV-seronegative. Sequences were obtained from PBMCs. CDR3 region: CASSPLPVDREISGELFF. CDR3 DNA sequence: TGTGCCAGCAGCCCCTTGCCCGTGGACAGGGAAATTTCCGGGGAGCTGTTTTTT. Filled out from reference TRBV7-3 and TRBJ2-2, the complete variable domain reads GAGVSQTPSNKVTEKGKYVELRCDPISGHTALYWYRQSLGQGPEFLIYFQGTGAADDSGLPNDRFFAVRPEGSVSTLKIQRTERGDSAVYLCASSPLPVDREISGELFFGEGSRLTVL.